This T cell receptor (beta chain) was recovered during a study of cytomegalovirus exposure and HLA in healthy donors. PCR amplification relied on 60 Vbeta primers (plus 13 Jbeta primers). Measured with immunoSEQ multiplex PCR; TCRdb has only the in-frame clones, and not every one. The table lists 130,000 or so clones. Regarding the study as a whole: It was reported that TCR beta sequences correctly inferred the HLA-A and HLA-B alleles for most subjects. Another analysis was done later, and it associated over 15,000 TCR beta sequences with HLA alleles at 0.05 false discovery rate.

On this clone: What it binds is unknown.

The CDR3 runs to 13 residues. CDR1 is SGHVS, CDR2 FNYEAQ, per germline. J was trimmed by 7 bases and V by 5 bases; bases with no gene match: 7. The sequencing input was PBMCs. The TCR originated in a woman aged 40-49 years in good health and CMV-seropositive. This chain connects TRBV7-6 to TRBJ1-1, with 7 bases fitting TRBD1. The CDR3 sequence: CASSLGTDREAFF. The CDR3 DNA follows: TGTGCCAGCAGCCTGGGGACAGACCGTGAAGCTTTCTTT.